The subject of this entry is one T cell receptor beta chain. Its antigen target is currently unknown. Base qualities are not recorded, but no much larger clone differs from it by a single base. The germline V gene sets CDR1 to MNHEY and CDR2 to SVGAGI. Clipping removes 5 bases from V and 4 bases from J, with 6 as the unmatched junction base count. Including cysteine and phenylalanine, the CDR3 has 15 amino acids. Only the CDR3 part of the read is kept: 45 bases, read in frame from the first base. This entry is derived from a study of graft-versus-host responses after intestinal transplantation (dated by TCRdb to the early 2020s). Study-level background: The transplants that recipients got were multivisceral, liver-intestinal, or isolated intestinal. Donor T cell macrochimerism was defined as a peak of at least 4% donor T cells among recipient peripheral blood mononuclear cells. The cohort enrolled about two dozen intestinal transplant recipients including one retransplant, and a few patients lacking pretransplant specimens were excluded. Rather than being sequenced by the commercial service, samples from a few later patients were sequenced in-house on an Illumina MiSeq and processed with MiXCR. Alloreactive clones were identified by sequencing pre-transplant mixed lymphocyte reaction products and comparing these products with unstimulated pre-transplant donor and recipient T cells. Graft-versus-host and host-versus-graft alloreactive T cell clones were tracked in the graft, circulation and bone marrow after intestinal transplantation using bulk TCR-beta CDR3 sequencing. Every recipient was given anti-thymocyte globulin induction, followed by approximately 3 years of maintenance tacrolimus and steroids.

The library was produced with the immunoSEQ multiplex PCR assay. Adaptive Biotechnologies carried out high-throughput TCR-beta CDR3 sequencing of genomic DNA for most patients. The authors' pipeline ran thus. TCR sequencing data for 18 patients were retrieved from Adaptive's ImmunoSEQ software; three other patients were processed with MiXCR and VDJtools. CDR3 nucleotide sequences shared between donor and recipient were removed because their origin could not be assigned. To be classed as alloreactive, a clone needed at least 2-fold expansion over unstimulated cells and a minimum CFSE-low frequency of 0.002% (template counts) or 0.001% (read counts). Clones detected in sequenced pre-transplant spleen, lymph node, or MLR CFSE-low populations of the donor or recipient were defined as mappable. The cumulative frequency of alloreactive clones was calculated as a percentage of all sequences, weighted by copy number. Entries here come from immuneACCESS through TCRdb and include only in-frame sequences with V and J called. Some clones fail to appear in such tables; in the studies checked, an unresolved V gene covers under half of the shortfall, and the cause of the remainder is unknown. That table is the source of V, J and clone size, and D and trimming were worked out from the DNA. The sample records 15,000 to 20,000 clones, less than 85% of which are singletons. The top ten clonotypes cover 18% of the sample.

To isolate intraepithelial and lamina propria lymphocytes from graft specimens, dithiothreitol, EDTA incubations and collagenase D digestion were used. Bulk TCR-beta sequencing was performed on serial intestinal graft biopsy specimens collected as late as 600 days after transplant. The paper as a whole reports these results and caveats: The relatively low number and heterogeneity of intestinal transplant patients limited the conclusions. Patients with donor T cell macrochimerism had high GvH to HvG T cell clonal ratios in their allografts. Early after transplant, peak levels of circulating GvH clones were associated with declines in HvG clones. GvH clones turned up in recipient bone marrow, with some appearing earlier in ileal mucosa or blood, a pattern consistent with an intestinal mucosal origin.

The chain joins TRBV6-5 to TRBJ2-1, and 9 junction bases match TRBD2. The sequenced sample was ileum tissue, obtained 104 days after intestinal transplant. The receptor comes from a human patient who received an intestinal transplant, so some T cells may come from the graft donor. The nucleotide sequence is given as TGTGCCAGCAGTGCGGGACTAGCTTGGTACAATGAGCAGTTCTTC. Translated, it reads CASSAGLAWYNEQFF.